Following are 29 T cell receptor beta chains from one sample sequenced in a study of naive and memory T cell subsets. An equimolar mix of two oligonucleotides served as the beta constant-region primer for TRBC1 and TRBC2. Four rounds of PCR amplified the ligated cDNA using nested alpha and beta constant-region primers plus SP2. Using its own MiXCR run on the UMI-ligation and nested PCR reads, TCRdb lists one record per CDR3 protein. The sample records 7,000 to 9,000 distinct CDR3 sequences, under 30% being singletons. Source material: CD8+ TEMRA cells from blood. Indicated subset: effector memory re-expressing CD45RA, CD45RA+ CD27-. The receptors were sampled from a human donor in good health.

This clonotype occurred a few times. This chain connects TRBV20-1 to TRBJ2-5, with a weak D call TRBD2 (5 bases). Trimming stripped 0 bases from V and 2 bases from J, with 10 bases between. The germline gives CDR1 DFQATT, CDR2 SNEGSKA (reference sequence). The CDR3 runs 14 residues. The DNA of the CDR3 is TGCAGTGCTAGAGACAGAGCGGCACAAGAGACCCAGTACTTC. Translated: CSARDRAAQETQYF.

The chain joins TRBV12-3 or TRBV12-4 to TRBJ2-4, with no clear D. Trimming took 2 bases from V and 3 from J, leaving 11 bases between them. The CDR3 covers 15 residues. CDR3 nucleotide sequence: TGTGCCAGCAGTTTACCCCTTGGTGGCAAAAACATTCAGTACTTC. Translation gives CASSLPLGGKNIQYF.

This clonotype was observed a few times. J is TRBJ2-3 and V is TRBV6-6, with unresolved D. Trimming cost V 0 bases and J 3 bases, with 10 bases left between them. The CDR3 consists of 15 residues. From germline, CDR1 is MNHNY and CDR2 SVGAGI (reference sequence). The CDR3 sequence: CASSYSGRETDTQYF. The CDR3, as DNA: TGTGCCAGCAGTTACTCTGGACGTGAAACAGATACGCAGTATTTT.

This clonotype was recorded a few times. The chain recombines TRBV27 with TRBJ2-4; TRBD1 is a possible D gene (6 bases). Trimming took 1 base from V and 4 from J, leaving 8 bases between them. This CDR3 spans 14 amino acids. Germline CDR1 reads MNHEY; CDR2 reads SMNVEV (reference sequence). CDR3 sequence: CASSLYGQKNIQYF. The CDR3 DNA reads TGTGCCAGCAGTTTATATGGACAGAAAAACATTCAGTACTTC.

The chain carries TRBV6-2 or TRBV6-3 and TRBJ1-1; 8 bases align to TRBD1. The CDR3 sequence is 16 residues long. V shed 6 bases, J shed 0 bases, and the junction held 9 bases outside the gene matches. Germline V lookup: CDR1 MNHEY, CDR2 SVGEGT. The CDR3 loop is CASRLQGGPMNTEAFF. The CDR3 region has the DNA TGTGCCAGCAGGCTACAGGGGGGGCCGATGAACACTGAAGCTTTCTTT.

This sequence joins TRBV7-2 and TRBJ2-7; 9 nucleotides align to TRBD1. CDR3 length: 13 residues. Germline lookup yields CDR1 SGHTA and CDR2 FQGNSA. The J segment lost 5 bases and the V segment lost 4 bases, leaving 3 bases of the junction unmatched. This chain's CDR3 is CASSSRDRDEQYF. The CDR3 nucleotides read TGTGCCAGCAGCTCGCGGGACAGGGACGAGCAGTACTTC. The full variable domain, with the rest looked up from reference TRBV7-2 and TRBJ2-7, is GAGVSQSPSNKVTEKGKDVELRCDPISGHTALYWYRQSLGQGLEFLIYFQGNSAPDKSGLPSDRFSAERTGGSVSTLTIQRTQQEDSAVYLCASSSRDRDEQYFGPGTRLTVT.

This clonotype has only a few counts. J is TRBJ2-1 and V is TRBV6-6; D call uncertain. Germline-derived CDR1 and CDR2 are MNHNY and SVGAGI (reference sequence). Trimming removed 6 bases from V and 9 bases from J, with 12 bases in between. The CDR3 spans 12 residues. The CDR3 spells CASSALSGEQFF. The CDR3 DNA is TGTGCCAGCAGCGCGCTTTCGGGTGAGCAGTTCTTC.

This clonotype was seen once. J is TRBJ2-5 and V is TRBV7-9; either TRBD1 or TRBD2 may fit D (5 bases each). The CDR3 runs 18 residues. With 5 bases removed from V and 2 bases from J, the gap between germline ends came to 24 bases. Germline values: CDR1 SEHNR, CDR2 FQNEAQ (reference sequence). The CDR3 is CASSPRVASWGFQETQYF. DNA of the CDR3: TGTGCCAGCAGCCCCCGGGTGGCTAGCTGGGGGTTTCAAGAGACCCAGTACTTC.

This clonotype showed up just a few times. DNA of the CDR3: TGCGCCAGCAGCCAAGAATTCGGGCAGTCCTATCAGCCCCAGCATTTT. Its translation is CASSQEFGQSYQPQHF. V usage is TRBV4-3 and J usage is TRBJ1-5; D ambiguous. Germline-derived CDR1 and CDR2 are LGHNA and YSLEER. Trimming removed 0 bases from V and 5 bases from J, with 14 bases in between. The CDR3 runs 16 residues.

This CDR3 reads CASTEGSSYEQYF. The CDR3 coding sequence is TGTGCCAGCACGGAGGGAAGCTCCTACGAGCAGTACTTC. V gene TRBV6-2 or TRBV6-3 combines with J gene TRBJ2-7; the D gene is possibly TRBD2 (6 bases). Germline values: CDR1 MNHEY, CDR2 SVGEGT. V lost 7 bases and J lost 0, with 10 bases in between. This CDR3 region has 13 residues.

This clonotype appeared many times. The chain recombines TRBV4-3 with TRBJ2-1; TRBD1 or TRBD2 may be the D gene (5 bases each). In germline, CDR1 is LGHNA, CDR2 YSLEER. The CDR3 covers 15 residues. Deletions cut 1 base from V and 9 bases from J, with 16 bases between. CDR3 nucleotide sequence: TGCGCCAGCAGCCAAGCTGCTTTAGGGGAGACTGAGCAGTTCTTC. The encoded protein is CASSQAALGETEQFF.

The chain employs TRBV3-1 and TRBJ2-3; TRBD1 agrees at 7 bases. V was pared by 4 bases and J by 1 base, with 5 bases of the junction left unmatched. Germline CDR1 is LGHDT and CDR2 is YNNKEL (reference sequence). CDR3 length: 15 residues. CDR3 amino acids: CASSPRDSCTDTQYF. As DNA, the CDR3 is TGTGCCAGCAGCCCCCGGGACAGCTGCACAGATACGCAGTATTTT.

This clonotype was seen repeatedly, ten times or more. The chain links TRBV4-3 to TRBJ2-3; D gene unclear. Germline CDR1 and CDR2: LGHNA and YSLEER. Trimming took off 6 bases at V and 3 bases at J, with 10 bases between the two ends. The CDR3 extends over 13 amino acids. CDR3 DNA: TGCGCCAGCAGTTACTTTACGACAGATACGCAGTATTTT. Protein product: CASSYFTTDTQYF.

The chain links TRBV19 to TRBJ2-1, with no clear D. Looked up from germline, CDR1 is LNHDA and CDR2 is SQIVND (reference sequence). Trimming took 3 bases from V and 5 from J, leaving 8 bases between them. This CDR3 comprises 13 residues. The CDR3 sequence is CASSIYGNNEQFF. CDR3 bases: TGTGCCAGTAGTATTTATGGGAACAATGAGCAGTTCTTC.

This clonotype was counted only a few times. The chain combines TRBV15 with TRBJ2-2; no definite D call. Germline V gives CDR1 LNHNV, CDR2 YYDKDF (reference sequence). V was shortened by 3 bases and J by 7 bases, with 9 bases between the two germline ends. The CDR3 runs to 13 residues. This CDR3 reads CATSRDEHGELFF. In DNA form, the CDR3 reads TGTGCCACCAGCAGGGACGAACACGGGGAGCTGTTTTTT.

This clonotype has only a few counts. This rearrangement joins TRBV24-1 to TRBJ2-3; unclear D gene. The CDR3 has 12 residues. V was clipped by 4 bases and J by 4 bases, with 5 bases between them. Germline V gene lookup returns CDR1 KGHDR and CDR2 SFDVKD. As DNA, the CDR3 is TGTGCCACCAGTGAGCTGGCAGATACGCAGTATTTT. Its translation is CATSELADTQYF.

This clonotype was recorded a few times. The CDR3 protein is CASSQVPNSPLHF. The CDR3 bases are TGTGCCAGCAGCCAAGTCCCTAATTCACCCCTCCACTTT. This chain links TRBV14 with TRBJ1-6; D is unclear. V was trimmed by 1 base and J by 6 bases, leaving 4 bases between them. The length of the CDR3 is 13 residues. The germline V gene has CDR1 SGHDN and CDR2 FVKESK.

V gene TRBV28 combines with J gene TRBJ2-5; 8 nucleotides line up with TRBD2. The junction had 4 bases not matched to a gene; V was cut back by 7 bases and J by 3 bases. This CDR3 is built from 13 residues. Germline V lookup: CDR1 MDHEN, CDR2 SYDVKM. The DNA for the CDR3 is TGTGCCAGCAAGCGGGAGCTGGAAGAGACCCAGTACTTC. Protein: CASKRELEETQYF. Variable domain in full (rest from reference TRBV28 and TRBJ2-5): DVKVTQSSRYLVKRTGEKVFLECVQDMDHENMFWYRQDPGLGLRLIYFSYDVKMKEKGDIPEGYSVSREKKERFSLILESASTNQTSMYLCASKRELEETQYFGPGTRLLVL.

This sequence joins TRBV4-1 and TRBJ1-4; tentatively, D is TRBD1 (5 bases). V lost 0 bases and J 2 bases, leaving 7 bases between the germline ends. This CDR3 is 15 amino acids long. Germline loops: CDR1 MGHRA, CDR2 YSYEKL. The CDR3 sequence is CASSQEWGTNEKLFF. The DNA of the CDR3 is TGCGCCAGCAGCCAAGAATGGGGCACTAATGAAAAACTGTTTTTT.

This clonotype was seen many times. The V call is TRBV3-1, the J call TRBJ2-1; no clear D gene. V was clipped by 1 base and J by 6 bases, with 13 bases between them. CDR1 and CDR2 from the germline V gene are LGHDT and YNNKEL (reference sequence). This CDR3 contains 15 residues. The chain's CDR3 is CASSQAPDGSNEQFF. Here the CDR3 DNA reads TGTGCCAGCAGCCAAGCCCCGGACGGGTCCAATGAGCAGTTCTTC.

V is TRBV6-2 or TRBV6-3 and J is TRBJ2-1, with a possible D match to TRBD2 (5 bases). Germline-derived CDR1 and CDR2 are MNHEY and SVGEGT. V was cut by 4 bases and J by 4 bases, with 17 bases left in between. This CDR3 has 16 residues. The CDR3, as DNA: TGTGCCAGCAGTTCCACGGAGGAGGTACGGTACAATGAGCAGTTCTTC. Translating it yields CASSSTEEVRYNEQFF.

The J gene is TRBJ2-3, the V gene TRBV4-3; D might be TRBD1 (5 bases). Germline CDR1 and CDR2: LGHNA and YSLEER. Between the trimmed V and J ends, which lost 0 bases and 1 base, there was a span of 11 bases. The CDR3 totals 16 residues. This chain's CDR3 is CASSQDQGVGTDTQYF. For the CDR3, the DNA is TGCGCCAGCAGCCAAGATCAAGGGGTTGGCACAGATACGCAGTATTTT.

The gene calls are TRBV27 and TRBJ2-1; possible D gene TRBD1, 7 bases. The V end was cut by 3 bases, the J end by 3 bases, with 12 bases between. Germline lookup yields CDR1 MNHEY and CDR2 SMNVEV (reference sequence). The CDR3 consists of 15 residues. The CDR3 DNA follows: TGTGCCAGCAGTTTGGAGGGGGCGGTCTACAATGAGCAGTTCTTC. It yields the protein CASSLEGAVYNEQFF.

This clonotype was picked up a small number of times. V gene TRBV3-2 combines with J gene TRBJ1-1; the table's D call, TRBD1, has no DNA check behind it. TRBV3-2 is tagged as a pseudogene. CDR3 length equals 14 residues. CDR3 bases: TGTGCCAGCAGCCAAGGGGGGCCGGGGGATGAAGCTTTCTTT. This translates into CASSQGGPGDEAFF.

The chain carries TRBV29-1 and TRBJ2-1; D might be TRBD2 (5 bases). The CDR3 contains 13 residues. The germline V gene encodes CDR1 SQVTM and CDR2 ANQGSEA. Trimming stripped 4 bases from V and 5 bases from J, with 12 bases between. CDR3 nucleotide sequence: TGCAGCGTTGTATACCTAGCTGACAATGAGCAGTTCTTC. It is translated as CSVVYLADNEQFF.

This clonotype occurred a few times. The chain links TRBV20-1 to TRBJ2-7; possible D gene TRBD2, 7 bases. The germline CDR1 and CDR2 sequences are DFQATT and SNEGSKA (reference sequence). Trimming removed 4 bases at V and 6 bases at J, with 16 bases between. This CDR3 region has 13 residues. DNA of the CDR3: TGCAGTGCTACTAGTTTGGGGGGGGCCGAGCAGTACTTC. It yields the protein CSATSLGGAEQYF.

This clonotype came up a few times. J is TRBJ2-1 and V is TRBV5-1; a weak D match, TRBD2 (5 bases). Trimming stripped 2 bases from V and 5 bases from J, with 20 bases between. Per the germline V gene, CDR1 is SGHRS and CDR2 is YFSETQ. CDR3 length: 17 amino acids. CDR3 DNA sequence: TGCGCCAGCAGCTTTTCCGTCGTGGACTCGACCCACAATGAGCAGTTCTTC. Translation: CASSFSVVDSTHNEQFF.

The sample holds a few counts of this clonotype. This chain connects TRBV29-1 to TRBJ2-3, with D possibly TRBD1 on 5 matching bases. The V gene's germline CDR1 is SQVTM and CDR2 ANQGSEA. CDR3 length: 12 residues. Trimming took 2 bases from V and 4 from J, leaving 7 bases between them. This CDR3 reads CSVESRADTQYF. The DNA of the CDR3 is TGCAGCGTTGAATCCAGGGCAGATACGCAGTATTTT.

V is TRBV7-9 and J is TRBJ1-2; the D gene is possibly TRBD1 (6 bases). The CDR3 contains 15 residues. Germline V lookup: CDR1 SEHNR, CDR2 FQNEAQ (reference sequence). V was cut by 1 base and J by 2 bases, with 11 bases left in between. The CDR3 bases are TGTGCCAGCAGCTTAGAACAGGGCCACAACTATGGCTACACCTTC. It codes for CASSLEQGHNYGYTF.